This TCR beta chain was retrieved from a study of CD8+CD57+ T cells in acquired aplastic anemia. TCR beta VDJ and CDR3 profiles were obtained from a genomic DNA template. TCRdb reanalysed the reads using MiXCR and keeps one entry per CDR3 protein. The sample lists roughly 300,000 distinct CDR3 sequences; roughly 50% were seen once. With 3 bases removed from V and 11 bases from J, the gap between germline ends came to 23 bases. This CDR3 contains 15 residues. Germline lookup yields CDR1 DFQATT and CDR2 SNEGSKA (reference sequence). This receptor was obtained from a human donor with severe aplastic anemia or a healthy control (not recorded which). The sample consisted of sorted CD4+, CD8+, or CD8+CD57+ T cells (not recorded which) from PBMCs. The chain recombines TRBV20-1 with TRBJ1-5; possibly TRBD1 for D (5 bases). CDR3 amino acids: CSASSPGGPGPTQHF. DNA of the CDR3: TGCAGTGCTAGCTCCCCCGGGGGTCCAGGTCCGACCCAGCATTTT.